This T cell receptor beta chain was profiled in a study of blood T cell repertoires in COVID-19. On the study more broadly: Acute and convalescent COVID-19 samples came from the United States, Italy and Spain. T cells, B-cell-depleted T cells, or PBMCs supplied cDNA or gDNA.

Trimming took 5 bases from V and 2 from J, leaving 12 bases between them. Germline CDR1 and CDR2: WNHNN and SYGVQD (reference sequence). This CDR3 region has 14 residues. Authors' analysis steps: The authors estimated nucleated cell counts from reference gene primer amplification. Here immunoSEQ multiplex PCR was the method, and the copy in TCRdb shows in-frame clones only, minus some. V, J and clone size reflect that table, while D and trimming were determined from the DNA. The table has 90,000 to 120,000 clones, 88% seen once. The sequence was obtained from a man aged 50 or older with active or convalescent COVID-19. The sample taken for sequencing was peripheral blood. The J gene is TRBJ1-1, the V gene TRBV10-1; D possibly corresponds to TRBD1 (6 bases). The CDR3 DNA is TGCGCCAGCAGTCCGAACAGGGATAACACTGAAGCTTTCTTT. This translates into CASSPNRDNTEAFF.